This T cell receptor beta chain was obtained from a study of human T cells and chemical hapten exposure. Study in general: Researchers reported sensitizing a roughly 2 cm by roughly 2 cm upper inner arm skin site with 2% DPC.

MiXCR, run by TCRdb on the RACE reads, gives a single entry per CDR3 protein. Of 150,000 to 200,000 distinct CDR3 sequences listed, roughly a quarter are singletons. Looked up from germline, CDR1 is SEHNR and CDR2 is FQNEAQ (reference sequence). V was trimmed by 5 bases and J by 8 bases, leaving 13 bases between them. The CDR3 runs 13 residues. The time point was: patch test 3, about 24 weeks after DPC sensitization. Treatment specified: therapeutic diphenylcyclopropenone sensitization with weekly scalp DPC. This sequence was found in a woman in her thirties or forties with alopecia areata. Some clones in this sample may be carry-over from other donors' samples. The chain links TRBV7-9 to TRBJ2-1; tentative D call: TRBD1 (6 bases). The sample consisted of whole blood, taken in connection with sensitization to the hapten diphenylcyclopropenone (DPC). As DNA, the CDR3 is TGTGCCAGCAGCCCTGACAACAGGGATGAGCAGTTCTTC. It codes for CASSPDNRDEQFF. Complete variable domain (other parts from reference TRBV7-9 and TRBJ2-1): DTGVSQNPRHKITKRGQNVTFRCDPISEHNRLYWYRQTLGQGPEFLTYFQNEAQLEKSRLLSDRFSAERPKGSFSTLEIQRTEQGDSAMYLCASSPDNRDEQFFGPGTRLTVL.